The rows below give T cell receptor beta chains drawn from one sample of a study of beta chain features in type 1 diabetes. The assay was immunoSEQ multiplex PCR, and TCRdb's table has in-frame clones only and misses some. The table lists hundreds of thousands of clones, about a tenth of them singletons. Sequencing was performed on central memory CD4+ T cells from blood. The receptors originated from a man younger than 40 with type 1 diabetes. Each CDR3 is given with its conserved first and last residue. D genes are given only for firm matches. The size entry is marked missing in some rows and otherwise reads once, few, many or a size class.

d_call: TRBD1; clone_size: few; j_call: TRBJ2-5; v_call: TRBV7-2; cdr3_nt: TGTGCCAGCAGCTTGGACAGGGGCGGGGAGACCCAGTACTTC; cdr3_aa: CASSLDRGGETQYF
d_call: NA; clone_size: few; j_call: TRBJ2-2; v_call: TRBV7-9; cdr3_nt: TGTGCCAGCAGCTCTGTAGGCACCGGGGAGCTGTTTTTT; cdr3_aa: CASSSVGTGELFF
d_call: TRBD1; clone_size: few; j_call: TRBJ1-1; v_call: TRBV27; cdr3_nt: TGTGCCAGCAGATCCGGTGACAGGGACACTGAAGCTTTCTTT; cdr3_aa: CASRSGDRDTEAFF
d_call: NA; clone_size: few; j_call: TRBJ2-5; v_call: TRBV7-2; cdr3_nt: TGTGCCAGCAGCTTAGTAGGGGTCCCGGGGGAGACCCAGTACTTC; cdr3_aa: CASSLVGVPGETQYF
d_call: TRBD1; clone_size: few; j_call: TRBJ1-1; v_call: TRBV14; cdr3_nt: TGTGCCAGCAGCCAACAATGGGACAGGGACTTCACTGAAGCTTTCTTT; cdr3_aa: CASSQQWDRDFTEAFF
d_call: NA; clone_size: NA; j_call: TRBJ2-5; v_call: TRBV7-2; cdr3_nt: TGTGCCAGCAGCTTAGTTCAGAGAGAGACCCAGTACTTC; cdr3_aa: CASSLVQRETQYF
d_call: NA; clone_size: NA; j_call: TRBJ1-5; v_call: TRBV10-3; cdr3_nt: TGTGCCACCTCGGGGACATTTGATCAGCCCCAGCATTTT; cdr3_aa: CATSGTFDQPQHF
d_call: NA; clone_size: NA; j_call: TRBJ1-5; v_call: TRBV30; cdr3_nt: TGTGCCTGGAGTCACAGAGCAGGGCAGCCCCAGCATTTT; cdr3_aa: CAWSHRAGQPQHF
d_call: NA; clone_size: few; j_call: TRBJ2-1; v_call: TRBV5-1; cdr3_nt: TGCGCCAGCAGCATGGGACGCTTCGGGAATGAGCAGTTCTTC; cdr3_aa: CASSMGRFGNEQFF
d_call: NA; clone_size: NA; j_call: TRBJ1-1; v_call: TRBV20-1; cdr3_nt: TGCAGTGCTAGAGCCTCGGGTCTCCCTTTCTTT; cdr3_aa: CSARASGLPFF
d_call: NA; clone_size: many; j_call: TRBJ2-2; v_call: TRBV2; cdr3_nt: TGTGCCAGCAGTGGCCGCCCGGGGGCTTCCGGTGGCGGGGAGCTGTTTTTT; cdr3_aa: CASSGRPGASGGGELFF
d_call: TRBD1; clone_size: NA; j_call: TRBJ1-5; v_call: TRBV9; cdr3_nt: TGTGCCAGCAGCGCGGGACAGGGGTTCAATCAGCCCCAGCATTTT; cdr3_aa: CASSAGQGFNQPQHF
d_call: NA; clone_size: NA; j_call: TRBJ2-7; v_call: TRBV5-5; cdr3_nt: TGTGCCAGCAGCTGGGACCGGTCCTACGAGCAGTACTTC; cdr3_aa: CASSWDRSYEQYF
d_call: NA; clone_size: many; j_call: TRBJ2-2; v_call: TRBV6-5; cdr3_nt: TGTGCCAGCAACCGCAGGGATACCGGGGAGCTGTTTTTT; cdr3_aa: CASNRRDTGELFF
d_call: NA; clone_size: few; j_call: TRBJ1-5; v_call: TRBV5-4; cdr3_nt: TGTGCCAGCAGCTCGGAAGGACAGCCCCAGCATTTT; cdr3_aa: CASSSEGQPQHF
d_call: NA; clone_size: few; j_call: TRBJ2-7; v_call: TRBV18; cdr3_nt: TGTGCCAGCTCACCAAACAGGGCAGTCGACGAGCAGTACTTC; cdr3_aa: CASSPNRAVDEQYF
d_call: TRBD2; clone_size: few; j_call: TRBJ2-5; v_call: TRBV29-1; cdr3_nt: TGCAGCGGCGAACTGGGGGGGCAAGAGACCCAGTACTTC; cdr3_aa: CSGELGGQETQYF
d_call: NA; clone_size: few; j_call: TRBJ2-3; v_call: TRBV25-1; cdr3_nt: TGTGCCAGCAGTGCGGCAGGGCCAGATACGCAGTATTTT; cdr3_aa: CASSAAGPDTQYF
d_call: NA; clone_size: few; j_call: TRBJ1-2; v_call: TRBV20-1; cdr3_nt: TGCAGTGCTAGGTCTCAAGGATACACCTTC; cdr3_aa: CSARSQGYTF
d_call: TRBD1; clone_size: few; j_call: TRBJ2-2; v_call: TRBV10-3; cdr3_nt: TGTGCCATCAGTGAGGTTACAGGGGCGAACACCGGGGAGCTGTTTTTT; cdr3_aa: CAISEVTGANTGELFF
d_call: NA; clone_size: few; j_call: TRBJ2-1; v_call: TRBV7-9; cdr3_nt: TGTGCCAGCAGCCCATCCCAGATGCGGGATGAGCAGTTCTTC; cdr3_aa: CASSPSQMRDEQFF
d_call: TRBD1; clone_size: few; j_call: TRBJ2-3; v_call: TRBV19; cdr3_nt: TGTGCCAGTAGTACCCGTAGGACAGGGCCCACAGATACGCAGTATTTT; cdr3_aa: CASSTRRTGPTDTQYF
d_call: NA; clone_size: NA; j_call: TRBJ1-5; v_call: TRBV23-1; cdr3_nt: TGCGCCAGCCCCCTTGAGGGGGTGCCGAATCAGCCCCAGCATTTT; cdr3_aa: CASPLEGVPNQPQHF
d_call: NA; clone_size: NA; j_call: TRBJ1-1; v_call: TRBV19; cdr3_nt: TGTGCCAGTAGTATCAGAGGGGCTGAAGCTTTCTTT; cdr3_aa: CASSIRGAEAFF
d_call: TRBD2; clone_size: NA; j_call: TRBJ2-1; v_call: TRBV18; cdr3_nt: TGTGCCAGCTCACCACCGGCTAGCGGGGGCCTTAATGAGCAGTTCTTC; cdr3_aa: CASSPPASGGLNEQFF
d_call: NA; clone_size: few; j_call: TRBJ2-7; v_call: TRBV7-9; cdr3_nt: TGTGCCAGCAGCCCGCAGGGCGGAGTCTCCTACGAGCAGTACTTC; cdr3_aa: CASSPQGGVSYEQYF
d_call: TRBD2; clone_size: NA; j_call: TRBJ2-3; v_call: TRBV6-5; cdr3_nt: TGTGCCAGTAGACTAGCGGGGATACCAGATACGCAGTATTTT; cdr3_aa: CASRLAGIPDTQYF
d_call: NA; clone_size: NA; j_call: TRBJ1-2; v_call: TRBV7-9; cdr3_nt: TGTGCCAGCAGCTCCTTCGCCGGAAAGGGGCCGTATGGCTACACCTTC; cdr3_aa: CASSSFAGKGPYGYTF
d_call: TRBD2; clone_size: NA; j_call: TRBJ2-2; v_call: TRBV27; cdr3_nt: TGTGCCAGCAGTTTAGCGGGGGGCAGACACGGGGAGCTGTTTTTT; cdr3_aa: CASSLAGGRHGELFF
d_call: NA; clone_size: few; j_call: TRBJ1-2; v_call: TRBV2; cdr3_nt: TGTGCCAGCACGGCAGAGTCTAACTATGGCTACACCTTC; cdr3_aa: CASTAESNYGYTF
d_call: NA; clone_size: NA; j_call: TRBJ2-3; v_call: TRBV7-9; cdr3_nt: TGTGCCAGCAGCTCGTACAGAGATACGCAGTATTTT; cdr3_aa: CASSSYRDTQYF
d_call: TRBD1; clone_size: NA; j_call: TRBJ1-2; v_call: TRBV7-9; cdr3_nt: TGTGCCAGCAGCTTGATATTTGGATTGACAGGGGGTAATGGCTACACCTTC; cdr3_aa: CASSLIFGLTGGNGYTF
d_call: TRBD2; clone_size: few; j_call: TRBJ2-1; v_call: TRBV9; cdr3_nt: TGTGCCAGCAGCGTAGTAGAGCGGGCCGGGGGGGAGCAGTTCTTC; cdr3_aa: CASSVVERAGGEQFF
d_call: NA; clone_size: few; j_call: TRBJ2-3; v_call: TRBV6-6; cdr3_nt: TGTGCCAGCAGTCGTTTATTTGGGACAGATACGCAGTATTTT; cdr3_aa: CASSRLFGTDTQYF
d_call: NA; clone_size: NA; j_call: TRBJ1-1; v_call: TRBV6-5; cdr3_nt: TGTGCCAGCAGTTACGCCACGGGGGGGCTTGATGGCGAAGCTTTCTTT; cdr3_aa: CASSYATGGLDGEAFF
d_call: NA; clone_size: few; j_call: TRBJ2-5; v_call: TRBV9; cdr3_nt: TGTGCCAGCAGCGTAGGGGGACCTGGGGAGACCCAGTACTTC; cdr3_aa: CASSVGGPGETQYF
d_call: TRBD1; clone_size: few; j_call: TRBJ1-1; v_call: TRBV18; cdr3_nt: TGTGCCAGCTCAGCGGGACAGGGGGTCCCCATGGGGAACACTGAAGCTTTCTTT; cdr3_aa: CASSAGQGVPMGNTEAFF
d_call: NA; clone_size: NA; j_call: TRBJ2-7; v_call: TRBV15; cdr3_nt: TGTGCCACCAACAGAGATCGGGCGGACTCTTACGAGCAGTACTTC; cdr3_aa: CATNRDRADSYEQYF
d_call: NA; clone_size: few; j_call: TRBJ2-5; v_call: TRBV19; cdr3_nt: TGTGCCAGTAACCCGGGTTCGGTCCAAGAGACCCAGTACTTC; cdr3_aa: CASNPGSVQETQYF
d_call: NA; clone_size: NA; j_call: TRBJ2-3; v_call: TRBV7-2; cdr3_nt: TGTGCCAGCAGCAGGAGTAGGACCACAGATACGCAGTATTTT; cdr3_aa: CASSRSRTTDTQYF
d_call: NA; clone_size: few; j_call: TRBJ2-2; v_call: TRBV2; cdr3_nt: TGTGCCAGCAGTTTCGGGACACGCTCCGGGGAGCTGTTTTTT; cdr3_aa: CASSFGTRSGELFF
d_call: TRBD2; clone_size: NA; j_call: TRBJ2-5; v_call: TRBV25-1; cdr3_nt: TGTGCCAGCAGTGATATGACTAGCGCTGAGACCCAGTACTTC; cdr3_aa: CASSDMTSAETQYF
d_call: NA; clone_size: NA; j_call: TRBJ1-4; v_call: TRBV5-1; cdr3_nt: TGCGCCAGCAGCGACACCGTGACCCCCGGGGAAAAACTGTTTTTT; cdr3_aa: CASSDTVTPGEKLFF
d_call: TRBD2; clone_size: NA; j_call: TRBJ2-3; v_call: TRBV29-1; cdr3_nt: TGCAGCGTTGTTCGCTCCCTAGCGGGGTATAGCACAGATACGCAGTATTTT; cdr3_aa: CSVVRSLAGYSTDTQYF
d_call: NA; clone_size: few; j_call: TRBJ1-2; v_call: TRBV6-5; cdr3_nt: TGTGCCAGCAGCGGGGAGATTGGCTACACCTTC; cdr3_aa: CASSGEIGYTF
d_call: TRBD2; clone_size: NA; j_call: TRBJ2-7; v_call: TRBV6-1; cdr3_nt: TGTGCCAGCAAAAGCGGGGGCAAATACTACGAGCAGTACTTC; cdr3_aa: CASKSGGKYYEQYF